This T cell receptor (beta chain) emerged from a study of cytomegalovirus exposure and HLA in healthy donors. Study-wide results and caveats: Associated with cytomegalovirus, according to the listing, were around 160 TCR beta chains. Subsequent analysis found a tendency for first-cohort TCR clusters to co-occur within the 90 to 150 validation repertoires.

There are 13 residues in the CDR3. With V trimmed by 8 bases and J by 5 bases, 8 bases remained unmatched. Germline-derived CDR1 and CDR2 are SGHRS and YFSETQ. The donors were part of the validation cohort, which consisted of more than 90 subjects and was separate from the first cohort of roughly 620 subjects. The assay was immunoSEQ multiplex PCR, and TCRdb's table has in-frame clones only and misses some. In the table there are tens of thousands of clones, around 97% of which are singletons. To note about this clone: Its cognate antigen is unknown. Other DNA sequences in the sample encode the same CDR3.

The sequence was collected from a woman aged 18-29 years in good health and CMV-seropositive. Sample: PBMCs. The chain is built from TRBV5-1 and TRBJ2-3, with TRBD2 matching 7 bases. The CDR3 protein is CASSQLARDTQYF. CDR3 bases: TGCGCCAGTAGCCAACTAGCGCGAGATACGCAGTATTTT.